One and the same sample provided the 14 T cell receptor beta chains below, sequenced in a study of siplizumab effects on memory and regulatory T cells. Data came from immunoSEQ multiplex PCR; TCRdb stores just in-frame clones and leaves some out. The repertoire holds 95,000 to 100,000 clones, with around nine tenths as singletons. The sample taken for sequencing was non-Treg CD4+ T cells sorted from blood. All receptors come from a human donor in good health.

The chain links TRBV11-1 to TRBJ2-7; 9 bases are a match to TRBD2. J was trimmed by 6 bases and V by 0 bases; bases with no gene match: 6. In germline, CDR1 is SGHAT, CDR2 FQDESV (reference sequence). The CDR3 contains 15 residues. The CDR3 bases are TGTGCCAGCAGCTTAGCGGCTGGCGGGAGGGGCGAGCAGTACTTC. As protein: CASSLAAGGRGEQYF.

The CDR3 region has the DNA TGTGCCAGCAGCTGGGCTAGCGGCACCTACGAGCAGTACTTC. Residues: CASSWASGTYEQYF. This sequence joins TRBV6-1 and TRBJ2-7; 7 bases are shared with TRBD2. The CDR3 has 14 amino acids. In germline, CDR1 is MNHNS, CDR2 SASEGT. V lost 6 bases, J lost 2 bases, and 7 bases stayed unmatched.

This clone was seen a single time. The rearrangement uses TRBV19 and TRBJ2-1; D ambiguous. The CDR3 has 13 amino acids. CDR1 LNHDA and CDR2 SQIVND come from the germline V gene (reference sequence). The V and J ends lost 3 bases and 6 bases respectively, with 9 bases between them. CDR3 sequence: CASSMFSGNEQFF. CDR3 sequence (DNA): TGTGCCAGTAGTATGTTCTCCGGCAATGAGCAGTTCTTC.

This clone was seen a single time. The V call is TRBV5-1, the J call TRBJ1-4; 9 bases are shared with TRBD1. The CDR3 has 15 residues. Germline assignment: CDR1 SGHRS and CDR2 YFSETQ. V was pared by 2 bases and J by 5 bases, with 4 bases of the junction left unmatched. The CDR3: CASSLGTGWNEKLFF. The CDR3 coding sequence is TGCGCCAGCAGCTTAGGGACAGGGTGGAATGAAAAACTGTTTTTT.

This chain connects TRBV4-3 to TRBJ2-3; D gene unclear. V lost 4 bases and J 0 bases, leaving 11 bases between the germline ends. Germline V gives CDR1 LGHNA, CDR2 YSLEER. The CDR3 consists of 15 residues. The CDR3 nucleotides are TGCGCCAGCAGCCGCGGACGGATTAGCACAGATACGCAGTATTTT. Translated, it gives CASSRGRISTDTQYF.

This sequence joins TRBV5-5 and TRBJ2-7, with 11 nucleotides matching TRBD2. Trimming cost V 5 bases and J 3 bases; bases outside gene matches: 7. The CDR3 covers 15 residues. Germline loops: CDR1 SGHKS, CDR2 YYEKEE (reference sequence). The CDR3 nucleotides are TGTGCCAGCAGAACCGGGACTAGCGGACTCTACGAGCAGTACTTC. It translates to CASRTGTSGLYEQYF.

This chain joins TRBV28 and TRBJ2-5; D might be TRBD2 (5 bases). Germline lookup yields CDR1 MDHEN and CDR2 SYDVKM. V lost 3 bases and J lost 7, with 9 bases in between. This CDR3 has 12 residues. CDR3 coding DNA: TGTGCCAGCAGTTTTGAGCGGACGACCCAGTACTTC. Translation: CASSFERTTQYF.

The V call is TRBV18, the J call TRBJ2-5; the D gene is possibly TRBD1 (5 bases). Trimming took 5 bases from V and 1 from J, leaving 8 bases between them. Germline values: CDR1 KGHSH, CDR2 LQKENI. This CDR3 spans 13 amino acids. CDR3 region: CASSEQVQETQYF. For the CDR3, the DNA is TGTGCCAGCTCAGAACAGGTCCAAGAGACCCAGTACTTC.

This clone was observed a few times. This chain links TRBV30 with TRBJ1-1; D is undetermined. V dropped 2 bases and J dropped 10 bases, with 11 bases sitting between them. The CDR3 length is 11 residues. The germline gives CDR1 GTSNPN, CDR2 SVGIG (reference sequence). CDR3 protein: CAWSSKSRAFF. CDR3 nucleotide sequence: TGTGCCTGGAGTTCTAAGTCCAGAGCTTTCTTT.

The CDR3 loop reads CASSYEPNYGYTF. CDR3 nucleotides: TGTGCCAGCAGTTACGAGCCTAACTATGGCTACACCTTC. The chain is built from TRBV6-5 and TRBJ1-2; D ambiguous. The CDR3 totals 13 residues. CDR1 MNHEY and CDR2 SVGAGI come from the germline V gene. Trimming stripped 2 bases from V and 0 bases from J, with 4 bases between.

The chain employs TRBV7-8 and TRBJ1-2, with 7 bases aligning to TRBD1. J lost 7 bases, V lost 4 bases, and 15 bases had no gene match. The CDR3 covers 16 residues. Germline V gives CDR1 SGHVS, CDR2 FQNEAQ. CDR3 protein: CASSYGGGAFIVGYTF. CDR3 in DNA: TGTGCCAGCAGCTATGGAGGGGGCGCTTTTATCGTTGGCTACACCTTC.

The chain's CDR3 is CASSLDREETQYF. DNA of the CDR3: TGTGCCAGCAGCTTGGACAGGGAAGAGACCCAGTACTTC. The chain is built from TRBV5-4 and TRBJ2-5; TRBD1 might be the D (6 bases). Per the germline V gene, CDR1 is SGHNT and CDR2 is YYREEE (reference sequence). The CDR3 has 13 residues. The ends were cut back, 0 bases at V and 3 bases at J, with 6 bases in the middle.

The chain couples TRBV27 to TRBJ2-7; possible D gene TRBD2, 6 bases. V was pared by 7 bases and J by 4 bases, with 17 bases between. Germline-derived CDR1 and CDR2 are MNHEY and SMNVEV (reference sequence). The CDR3 has 14 amino acids. The chain's CDR3 is CASTQSLGGYEQYF. The CDR3 region has the DNA TGTGCCAGCACCCAAAGCCTGGGGGGTTACGAGCAGTACTTC.

The V gene is TRBV10-3, the J gene TRBJ2-3, with 12 bases matching TRBD2. V shed 0 bases, J shed 2 bases, and the junction held 6 bases outside the gene matches. There are 18 residues in the CDR3. Germline V lookup: CDR1 ENHRY, CDR2 SYGVKD. The CDR3 region is CAISESLAGGPDTDTQYF. CDR3 in DNA: TGTGCCATCAGTGAGTCCCTAGCGGGAGGGCCTGACACAGATACGCAGTATTTT.